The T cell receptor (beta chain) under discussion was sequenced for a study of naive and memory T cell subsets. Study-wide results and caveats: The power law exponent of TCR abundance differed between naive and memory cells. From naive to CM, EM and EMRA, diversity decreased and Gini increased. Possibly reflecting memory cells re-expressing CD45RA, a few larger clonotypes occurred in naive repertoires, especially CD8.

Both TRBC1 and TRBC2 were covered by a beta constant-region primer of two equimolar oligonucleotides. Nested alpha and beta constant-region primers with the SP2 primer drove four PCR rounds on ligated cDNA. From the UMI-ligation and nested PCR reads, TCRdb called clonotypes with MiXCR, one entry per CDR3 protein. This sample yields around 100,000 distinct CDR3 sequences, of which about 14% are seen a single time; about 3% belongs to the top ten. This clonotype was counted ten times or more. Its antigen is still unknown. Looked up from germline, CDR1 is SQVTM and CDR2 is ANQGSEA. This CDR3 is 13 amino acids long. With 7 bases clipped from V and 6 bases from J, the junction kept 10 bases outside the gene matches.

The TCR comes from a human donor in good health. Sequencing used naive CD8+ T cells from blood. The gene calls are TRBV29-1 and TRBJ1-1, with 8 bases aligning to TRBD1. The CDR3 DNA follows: TGCAGCGAGATGGACAGGGAGGACGCTGAAGCTTTCTTT. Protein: CSEMDREDAEAFF.